The 10 T cell receptor beta chains reported below all come from one sample, sequenced in a study of PD-1 blockade in mismatch repair-deficient tumors. As to time point: roughly 9-day in vitro stimulation with candidate neoantigen peptide 2. The protocol was immunoSEQ multiplex PCR, while the TCRdb copy is restricted to in-frame clones and leaves out a portion. The sample shows about 9,800 clones, around 85% of them seen only once. No cognate antigen is known for these TCRs. Material: cells cultured in vitro, obtained from a patient treated with pembrolizumab. The origin of the receptors is an adult with mismatch repair-deficient cancer.

The V and J genes are TRBV10-1 and TRBJ2-3; D unresolved. V lost 7 bases, J lost 2 bases, and 10 bases lay in between. CDR1 WNHNN and CDR2 SYGVQD come from the germline V gene (reference sequence). The CDR3 loop spans 13 amino acids. The CDR3 DNA reads TGCGCCAGCAAAAAAGGAGACACAGATACGCAGTATTTT. This encodes CASKKGDTDTQYF.

This chain joins TRBV5-4 and TRBJ2-5, with D possibly matching TRBD2 (5 bases). Per germline, CDR1 SGHNT and CDR2 YYREEE (reference sequence). Trimming removed 2 bases from V and 4 bases from J, with 9 bases in between. The CDR3 covers 13 residues. The CDR3 DNA follows: TGTGCCAGCAGCTTTGCGGCGGGAGAGACCCAGTACTTC. Amino acids: CASSFAAGETQYF. The whole variable domain, remainder taken from reference TRBV5-4 and TRBJ2-5, is ETGVTQSPTHLIKTRGQQVTLRCSSQSGHNTVSWYQQALGQGPQFIFQYYREEENGRGNFPPRFSGLQFPNYSSELNVNALELDDSALYLCASSFAAGETQYFGPGTRLLVL.

V gene TRBV27 combines with J gene TRBJ2-7, with TRBD2 matching over 8 bases. Germline V gene data show CDR1 as MNHEY and CDR2 as SMNVEV (reference sequence). Trimming took 5 bases from V and 3 from J; bases not matched to a gene: 21. CDR3 size: 19 residues. This CDR3 reads CASSPNRGLQRETLYEQYF. For the CDR3, the DNA is TGTGCCAGCAGTCCTAATCGCGGCTTGCAGCGGGAGACCCTCTACGAGCAGTACTTC.

This clone is large within its sample. The chain uses TRBV5-1 and TRBJ2-5; maybe TRBD1 (5 bases). V was clipped by 0 bases and J by 1 base, with 7 bases between them. Germline V gives CDR1 SGHRS, CDR2 YFSETQ. The CDR3 runs to 14 residues. CDR3 DNA: TGCGCCAGCAGCTTGGGACAGTTCCAAGAGACCCAGTACTTC. It yields the protein CASSLGQFQETQYF.

The rearrangement joins TRBV27 to TRBJ2-1, with a tentative D call TRBD2 (6 bases). CDR3 length: 14 residues. Per germline, CDR1 MNHEY and CDR2 SMNVEV (reference sequence). Trimming removed 4 bases at V and 4 bases at J, with 11 bases between. CDR3 sequence reads: CASSSGLQYNEQFF. As DNA, the CDR3 is TGTGCCAGCAGTTCGGGACTTCAGTACAATGAGCAGTTCTTC.

The J gene is TRBJ1-3, the V gene TRBV5-8; D unclear. The CDR3 covers 18 residues. Germline values: CDR1 SGHTS, CDR2 YDEGEE. V dropped 2 bases and J dropped 0 bases, with 18 bases sitting between them. The CDR3 DNA follows: TGTGCCAGCAGCTTTGAAGGGTTAAGCGTACCCTCTGGAAACACCATATATTTT. Translated, it gives CASSFEGLSVPSGNTIYF.

The rearrangement joins TRBV5-5 to TRBJ1-5; a weak D match, TRBD1 (6 bases). CDR3 size: 14 residues. Germline V gives CDR1 SGHKS, CDR2 YYEKEE (reference sequence). Trimming removed 4 bases from V and 4 bases from J, with 12 bases in between. CDR3 in DNA: TGTGCCAGCAGCGGCGGGACACGAAATCAGCCCCAGCATTTT. Residues: CASSGGTRNQPQHF.

The V and J genes are TRBV23-1 and TRBJ1-1; TRBD1 aligns across 9 bases. Being an ORF, TRBV23-1 has a function that is uncertain. The V and J ends lost 0 bases and 1 base, in that order; junction bases with no gene match: 15. The CDR3 totals 20 residues. CDR3 sequence: CASSQSENGTGTKANTEAFF. CDR3 in DNA: TGCGCCAGCAGTCAATCGGAAAACGGGACAGGGACCAAAGCGAACACTGAAGCTTTCTTT.

The chain uses TRBV6-1 and TRBJ2-7; D remains ambiguous. The V end was cut by 7 bases, the J end by 7 bases, with 11 bases between. Germline V lookup: CDR1 MNHNS, CDR2 SASEGT. The CDR3 is 11 residues long. The CDR3 DNA reads as TGTGCCAGCATTACATTTCGGGAGCAGTACTTC. It is translated as CASITFREQYF.

The chain uses TRBV5-1 and TRBJ2-2; D gene ambiguous. This CDR3 has 15 residues. With 2 bases removed from V and 0 bases from J, the gap between germline ends came to 8 bases. Germline lookup yields CDR1 SGHRS and CDR2 YFSETQ. For the CDR3, the DNA is TGCGCCAGCAGCTTCTCACACTCGAACACCGGGGAGCTGTTTTTT. Protein: CASSFSHSNTGELFF.